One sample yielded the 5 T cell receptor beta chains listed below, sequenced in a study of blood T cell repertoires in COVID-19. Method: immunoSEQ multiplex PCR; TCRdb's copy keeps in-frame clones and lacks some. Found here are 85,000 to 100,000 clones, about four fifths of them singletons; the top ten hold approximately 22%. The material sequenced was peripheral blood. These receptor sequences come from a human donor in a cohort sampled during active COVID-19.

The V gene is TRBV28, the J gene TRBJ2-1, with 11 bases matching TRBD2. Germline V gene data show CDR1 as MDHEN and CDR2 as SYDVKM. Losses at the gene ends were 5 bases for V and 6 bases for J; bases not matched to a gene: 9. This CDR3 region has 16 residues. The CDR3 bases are TGTGCCAGCAGTGGACTTAGCGGGAGGGTCGGCAATGAGCAGTTCTTC. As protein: CASSGLSGRVGNEQFF.

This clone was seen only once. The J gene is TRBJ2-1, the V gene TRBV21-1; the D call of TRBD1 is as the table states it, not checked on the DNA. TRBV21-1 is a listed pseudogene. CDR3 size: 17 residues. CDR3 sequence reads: CASSKAPGQGPYNEQFF. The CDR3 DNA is TGTGCCAGCAGCAAAGCACCGGGACAGGGCCCCTACAATGAGCAGTTCTTC.

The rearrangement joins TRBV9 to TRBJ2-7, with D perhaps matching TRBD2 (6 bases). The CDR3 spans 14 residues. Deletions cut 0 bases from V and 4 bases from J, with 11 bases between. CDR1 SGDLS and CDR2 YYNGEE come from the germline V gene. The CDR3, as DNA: TGTGCCAGCAGCGTAGGCGGGGCGGGGTACGAGCAGTACTTC. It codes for CASSVGGAGYEQYF.

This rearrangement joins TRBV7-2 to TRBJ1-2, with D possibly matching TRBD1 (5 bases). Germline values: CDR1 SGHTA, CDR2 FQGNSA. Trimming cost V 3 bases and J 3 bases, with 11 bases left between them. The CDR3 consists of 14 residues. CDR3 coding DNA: TGTGCCAGCAGCTTCCGAGGCAGGGACTATGGCTACACCTTC. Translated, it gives CASSFRGRDYGYTF.

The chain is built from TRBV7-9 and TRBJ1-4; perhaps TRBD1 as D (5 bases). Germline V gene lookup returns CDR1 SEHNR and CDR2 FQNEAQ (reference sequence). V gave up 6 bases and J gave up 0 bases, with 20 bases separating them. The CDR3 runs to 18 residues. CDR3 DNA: TGTGCCAGCAGTATACCGGCCCAGGGAATAGCAACTAATGAAAAACTGTTTTTT. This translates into CASSIPAQGIATNEKLFF.